This passage covers 8 T cell receptor beta chains from one sample sequenced in a study of blood T cell repertoires in COVID-19. Measured with immunoSEQ multiplex PCR; TCRdb has only the in-frame clones, and not every one. The table lists roughly 410,000 clones, 70% to 90% of them singletons. The material sequenced was peripheral blood. All receptors derive from a man aged 40-50 years with acute or convalescent COVID-19.

The gene calls are TRBV7-2 and TRBJ1-3; 11 bases are shared with TRBD1. Germline-derived CDR1 and CDR2 are SGHTA and FQGNSA. CDR3 size: 15 residues. After removal of 0 bases from V and 7 bases from J, the junction contained 2 bases not matched to a gene. The CDR3 DNA sequence: TGTGCCAGCAGCTTAGCGGGGACAGGGGGTAACACCATATATTTT. Its translation: CASSLAGTGGNTIYF.

The chain couples TRBV4-3 to TRBJ1-2; TRBD1 matches at 7 bases. The CDR3 sequence is 20 residues long. The ends lost 2 bases at V and 6 bases at J; junction bases unmatched: 24. Germline loops: CDR1 LGHNA, CDR2 YSLEER. CDR3 residues: CASSQPITPFRGGLLDGYTF. Here the CDR3 DNA reads TGCGCCAGCAGCCAACCGATTACACCTTTTCGAGGGGGCTTACTCGATGGCTACACCTTC.

The chain employs TRBV2 and TRBJ2-1, with 14 nucleotides matching TRBD2. There are 16 residues in the CDR3. Germline V gives CDR1 SNHLY, CDR2 FYNNEI. V was pared by 3 bases and J by 4 bases, with 2 bases of the junction left unmatched. CDR3 DNA: TGTGCCAGCAGTGAGACTAGCGGGGGGGGTTACAATGAGCAGTTCTTC. It codes for CASSETSGGGYNEQFF. The entire variable domain, with the rest obtained from reference TRBV2 and TRBJ2-1, is as follows: EPEVTQTPSHQVTQMGQEVILRCVPISNHLYFYWYRQILGQKVEFLVSFYNNEISEKSEIFDDQFSVERPDGSNFTLKIRSTKLEDSAMYFCASSETSGGGYNEQFFGPGTRLTVL.

The chain carries TRBV24-1 and TRBJ2-3, with TRBD2 matching over 7 bases. The CDR3 runs 17 residues. Trimming removed 3 bases from V and 1 base from J; junction bases left unmatched: 9. The germline V gene encodes CDR1 KGHDR and CDR2 SFDVKD. This CDR3 reads CATSDPLNLAGTDTQYF. CDR3 bases: TGTGCCACCAGTGATCCCCTTAACCTAGCGGGCACAGATACGCAGTATTTT.

This chain joins TRBV6-7 and TRBJ2-1, with a possible D match to TRBD2 (5 bases). TRBV6-7 is placed among ORFs of uncertain function. V lost 6 bases, J lost 0 bases, and 15 bases lay in between. The CDR3 covers 16 residues. CDR3 amino acids: CASSTSIRSSYNEQFF. As DNA, the CDR3 is TGTGCCAGCAGCACTAGTATTAGAAGCTCCTACAATGAGCAGTTCTTC.

This chain connects TRBV4-2 to TRBJ2-1; 15 bases align to TRBD2. Germline trimming cut 4 bases from V and 9 bases from J; bases unmatched to any gene: 10. The CDR3 is 17 residues long. Germline CDR1 LGHNA, CDR2 YNFKEQ. The CDR3 region is CASSPQGLAGGTAEQFF. DNA for the CDR3: TGTGCCAGCAGCCCGCAGGGACTAGCGGGAGGAACGGCTGAGCAGTTCTTC.

J is TRBJ1-3 and V is TRBV5-5; D is possibly TRBD1 (5 bases). Trimming took 2 bases from V and 3 from J, leaving 12 bases between them. This CDR3 contains 15 residues. Germline loops: CDR1 SGHKS, CDR2 YYEKEE (reference sequence). The CDR3 sequence is CASSFSQGFGNTIYF. The CDR3 DNA sequence: TGTGCCAGCAGCTTCTCGCAGGGCTTTGGAAACACCATATATTTT.

CDR3 sequence: CASSFGGGVDTGELFF. DNA for the CDR3: TGTGCCAGCAGCTTCGGGGGAGGCGTAGACACCGGGGAGCTGTTTTTT. The chain employs TRBV7-6 and TRBJ2-2; possible D gene TRBD2, 6 bases. There are 16 residues in the CDR3. The V gene lost 3 bases and the J gene lost 3 bases, with 14 bases spanning the gap. Per the germline V gene, CDR1 is SGHVS and CDR2 is FNYEAQ.